This T cell receptor (beta chain) was sequenced for a study of tissue T cells after allogeneic stem cell transplantation. Study outcomes and limitations: Shared clones across patients were few; motif clustering revealed tissue-specific shared signatures. Anatomically similar tissues had similar TCR repertoires within each patient.

Clones were sequenced by immunoSEQ multiplex PCR, and TCRdb holds only the in-frame ones, with some missing. Of roughly 9,700 clones in the sample, approximately 64% were seen once. The CDR3 is 15 residues long. CDR1 MNHEY and CDR2 SMNVEV come from the germline V gene (reference sequence). V lost 3 bases to trimming and J lost 3 bases; unmatched junction nucleotides: 5. About this clone itself: Antigen unknown.

Non-transplant comparator patients with other cancers had at least five gastrointestinal samples and no known gastrointestinal disease. The chain carries TRBV27 and TRBJ2-5, with 9 bases that match TRBD2. This TCR was recovered from a woman aged 18 to 49 with breast cancer. The sample consisted of tissue from the ileum, taken at autopsy. The CDR3 sequence: CASSFAGGWEETQYF. The CDR3, as DNA: TGTGCCAGCAGTTTCGCGGGAGGGTGGGAAGAGACCCAGTACTTC.